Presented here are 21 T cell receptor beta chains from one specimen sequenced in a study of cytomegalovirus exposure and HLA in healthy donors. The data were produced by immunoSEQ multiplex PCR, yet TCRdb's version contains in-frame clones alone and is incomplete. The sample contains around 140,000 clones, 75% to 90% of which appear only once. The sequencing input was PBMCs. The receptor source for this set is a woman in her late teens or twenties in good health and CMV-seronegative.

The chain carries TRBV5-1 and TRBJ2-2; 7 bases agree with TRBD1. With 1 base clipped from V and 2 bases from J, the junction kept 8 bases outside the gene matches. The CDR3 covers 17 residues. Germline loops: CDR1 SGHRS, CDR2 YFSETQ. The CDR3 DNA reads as TGCGCCAGCAGCTTGTTTAGTTCAGGGGGAAACACCGGGGAGCTGTTTTTT. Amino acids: CASSLFSSGGNTGELFF.

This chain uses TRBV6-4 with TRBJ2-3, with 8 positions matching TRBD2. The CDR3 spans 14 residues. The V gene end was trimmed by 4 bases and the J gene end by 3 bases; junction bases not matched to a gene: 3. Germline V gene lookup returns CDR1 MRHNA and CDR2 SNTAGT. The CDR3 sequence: CASSVGGGTDTQYF. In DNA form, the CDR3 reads TGTGCCAGCAGTGTCGGGGGGGGGACAGATACGCAGTATTTT.

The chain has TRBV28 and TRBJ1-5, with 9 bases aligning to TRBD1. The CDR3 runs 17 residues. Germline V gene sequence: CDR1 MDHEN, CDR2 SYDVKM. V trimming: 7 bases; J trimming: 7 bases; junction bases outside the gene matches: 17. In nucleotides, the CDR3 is TGTGCCAGCACCTTAGCTCACAGGGGGCGCACTGGCCAGCCCCAGCATTTT. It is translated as CASTLAHRGRTGQPQHF.

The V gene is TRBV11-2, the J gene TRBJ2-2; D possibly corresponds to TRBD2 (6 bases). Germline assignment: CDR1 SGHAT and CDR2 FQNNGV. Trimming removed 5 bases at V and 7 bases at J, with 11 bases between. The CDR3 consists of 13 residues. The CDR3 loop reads CASSPAGGGELFF. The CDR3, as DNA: TGTGCCAGCAGCCCAGCGGGCGGCGGGGAGCTGTTTTTT.

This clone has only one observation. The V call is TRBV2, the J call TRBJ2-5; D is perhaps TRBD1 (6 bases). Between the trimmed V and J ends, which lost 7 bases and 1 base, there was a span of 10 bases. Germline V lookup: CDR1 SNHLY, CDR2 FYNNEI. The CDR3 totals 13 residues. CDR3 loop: CASIRDTQETQYF. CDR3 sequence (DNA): TGTGCCAGCATCCGGGACACCCAAGAGACCCAGTACTTC. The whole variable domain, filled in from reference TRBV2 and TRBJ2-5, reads EPEVTQTPSHQVTQMGQEVILRCVPISNHLYFYWYRQILGQKVEFLVSFYNNEISEKSEIFDDQFSVERPDGSNFTLKIRSTKLEDSAMYFCASIRDTQETQYFGPGTRLLVL.

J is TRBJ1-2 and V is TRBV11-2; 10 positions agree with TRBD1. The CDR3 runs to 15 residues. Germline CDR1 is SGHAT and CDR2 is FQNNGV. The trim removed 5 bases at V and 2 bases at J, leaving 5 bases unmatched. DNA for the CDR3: TGTGCCAGCAGCCCAGACAGGGGGCTCAACTATGGCTACACCTTC. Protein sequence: CASSPDRGLNYGYTF.

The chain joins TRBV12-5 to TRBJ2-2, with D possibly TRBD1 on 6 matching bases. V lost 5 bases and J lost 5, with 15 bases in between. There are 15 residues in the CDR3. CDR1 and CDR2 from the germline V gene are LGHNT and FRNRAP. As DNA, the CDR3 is TGTGCTAGTGGTGGGGGCTATTTTGGAACCGGGGAGCTGTTTTTT. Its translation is CASGGGYFGTGELFF. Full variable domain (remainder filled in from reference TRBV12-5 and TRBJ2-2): DARVTQTPRHKVTEMGQEVTMRCQPILGHNTVFWYRQTMMQGLELLAYFRNRAPLDDSGMPKDRFSAEMPDATLATLKIQPSEPRDSAVYFCASGGGYFGTGELFFGEGSRLTVL.

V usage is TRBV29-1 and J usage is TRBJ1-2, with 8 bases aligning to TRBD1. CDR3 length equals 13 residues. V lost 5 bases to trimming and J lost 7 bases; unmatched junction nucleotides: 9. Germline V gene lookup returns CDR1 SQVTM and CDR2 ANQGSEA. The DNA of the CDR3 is TGCAGCGTTTTGATCCAGGGGGCGCGTGGCTACACCTTC. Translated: CSVLIQGARGYTF.

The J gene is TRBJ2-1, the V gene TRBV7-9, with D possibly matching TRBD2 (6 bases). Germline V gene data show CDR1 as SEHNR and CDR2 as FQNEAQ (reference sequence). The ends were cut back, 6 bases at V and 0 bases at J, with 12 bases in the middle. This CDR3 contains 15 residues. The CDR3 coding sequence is TGTGCCAGCAGGGCCCCCGGGGGCTCCTACAATGAGCAGTTCTTC. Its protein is CASRAPGGSYNEQFF.

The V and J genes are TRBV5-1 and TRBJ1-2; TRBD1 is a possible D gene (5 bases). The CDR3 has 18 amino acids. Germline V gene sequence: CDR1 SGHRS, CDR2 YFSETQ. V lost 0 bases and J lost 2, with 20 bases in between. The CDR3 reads CASSLAGQGQIGNYGYTF. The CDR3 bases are TGCGCCAGCAGCTTGGCCGGGCAGGGCCAAATCGGGAACTATGGCTACACCTTC.

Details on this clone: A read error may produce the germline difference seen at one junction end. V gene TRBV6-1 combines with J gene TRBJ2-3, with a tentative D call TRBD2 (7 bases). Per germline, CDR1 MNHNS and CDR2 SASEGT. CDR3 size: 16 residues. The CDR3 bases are TGTGCCAGCTGTGATAGGGAGGGGGGGCCTTCGGATACGCAGTATTTT. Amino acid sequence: CASCDREGGPSDTQYF.

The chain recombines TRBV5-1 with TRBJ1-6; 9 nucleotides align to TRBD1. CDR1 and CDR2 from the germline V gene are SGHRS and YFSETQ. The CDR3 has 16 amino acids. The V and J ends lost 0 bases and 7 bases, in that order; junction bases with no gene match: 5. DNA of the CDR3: TGCGCCAGCAGCTTGGGTTCGACAGGGGGAAATTCACCCCTCCACTTT. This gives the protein CASSLGSTGGNSPLHF.

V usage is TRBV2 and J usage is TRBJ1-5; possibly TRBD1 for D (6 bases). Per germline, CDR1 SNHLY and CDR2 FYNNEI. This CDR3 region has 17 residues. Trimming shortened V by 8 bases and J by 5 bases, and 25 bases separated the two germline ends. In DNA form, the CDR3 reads TGTGCCAGCCGATCCACTTTGAGGGCCGGGGGGCATCAGCCCCAGCATTTT. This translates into CASRSTLRAGGHQPQHF. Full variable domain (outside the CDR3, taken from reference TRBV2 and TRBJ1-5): EPEVTQTPSHQVTQMGQEVILRCVPISNHLYFYWYRQILGQKVEFLVSFYNNEISEKSEIFDDQFSVERPDGSNFTLKIRSTKLEDSAMYFCASRSTLRAGGHQPQHFGDGTRLSIL.

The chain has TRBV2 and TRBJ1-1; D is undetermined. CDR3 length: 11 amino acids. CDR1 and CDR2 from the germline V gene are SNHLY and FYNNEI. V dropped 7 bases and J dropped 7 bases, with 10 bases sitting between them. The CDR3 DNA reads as TGTGCCAGCATTTCGGGAGATGAAGCTTTCTTT. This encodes CASISGDEAFF.

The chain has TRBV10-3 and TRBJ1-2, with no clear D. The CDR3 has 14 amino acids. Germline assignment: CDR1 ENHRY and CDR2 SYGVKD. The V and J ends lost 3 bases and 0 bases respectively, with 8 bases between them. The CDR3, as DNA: TGTGCCATCAGTGAAATGACAACTAACTATGGCTACACCTTC. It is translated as CAISEMTTNYGYTF.

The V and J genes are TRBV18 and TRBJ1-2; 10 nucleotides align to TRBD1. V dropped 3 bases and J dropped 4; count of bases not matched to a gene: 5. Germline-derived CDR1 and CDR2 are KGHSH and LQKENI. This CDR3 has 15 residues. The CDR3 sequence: CASSPWDRGIYGYTF. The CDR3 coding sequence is TGTGCCAGCTCACCCTGGGACAGGGGCATCTATGGCTACACCTTC.

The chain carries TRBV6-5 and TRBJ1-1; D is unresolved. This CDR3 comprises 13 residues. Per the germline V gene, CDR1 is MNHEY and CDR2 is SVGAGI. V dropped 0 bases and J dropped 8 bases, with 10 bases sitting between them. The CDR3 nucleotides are TGTGCCAGCAGTTACTCGATATTGACAGAAGCTTTCTTT. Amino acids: CASSYSILTEAFF.

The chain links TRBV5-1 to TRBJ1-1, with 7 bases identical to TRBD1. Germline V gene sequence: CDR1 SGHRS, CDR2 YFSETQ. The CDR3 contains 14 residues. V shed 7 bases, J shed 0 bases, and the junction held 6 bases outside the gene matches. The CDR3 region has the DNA TGCGCCAGCGTCCCGACAGGGTTGAACACTGAAGCTTTCTTT. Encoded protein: CASVPTGLNTEAFF.

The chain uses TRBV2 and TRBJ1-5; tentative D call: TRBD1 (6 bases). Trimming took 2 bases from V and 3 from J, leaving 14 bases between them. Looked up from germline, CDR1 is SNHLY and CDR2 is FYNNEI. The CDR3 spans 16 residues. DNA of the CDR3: TGTGCCAGCAGTGAATACCGACAGGCCATCAATCAGCCCCAGCATTTT. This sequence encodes CASSEYRQAINQPQHF.

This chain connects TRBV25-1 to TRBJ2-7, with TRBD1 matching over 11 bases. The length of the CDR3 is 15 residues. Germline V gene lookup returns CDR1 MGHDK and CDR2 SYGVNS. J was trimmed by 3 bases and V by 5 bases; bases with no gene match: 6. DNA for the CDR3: TGTGCCAGCAGTTGGGGACAGGGGGTAAGCTACGAGCAGTACTTC. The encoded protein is CASSWGQGVSYEQYF.

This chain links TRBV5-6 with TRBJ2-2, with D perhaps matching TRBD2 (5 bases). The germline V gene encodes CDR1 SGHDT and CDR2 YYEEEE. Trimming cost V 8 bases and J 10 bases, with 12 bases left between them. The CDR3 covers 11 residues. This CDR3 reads CASSWRVELFF. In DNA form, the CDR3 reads TGTGCCAGTTCTTGGCGGGTGGAGCTGTTTTTT.